These 18 T cell receptor beta chains originate from one sample sequenced in a study of neurological immune-mediated disorders. TCRdb re-called the 5' RACE reads with MiXCR, one entry per CDR3 protein. The table has some 79,000 distinct CDR3 sequences, 11% to 15% seen once. The sample was PBMCs. These receptors were collected from a woman between 50 and 59 years old in good health.

This clonotype has at least ten counts. V is TRBV5-1 and J is TRBJ2-1, with 12 bases identical to TRBD2. CDR3 length: 14 residues. After removal of 3 bases from V and 10 bases from J, the junction contained 5 bases not matched to a gene. CDR1 is SGHRS, CDR2 YFSETQ, per germline. The DNA of the CDR3 is TGCGCCAGCAGCTCTAGCGGGGGGGCCCGGGAGCAGTTCTTC. It translates to CASSSSGGAREQFF.

The genes are TRBV3-1 and TRBJ2-1, with D perhaps matching TRBD2 (6 bases). CDR3 size: 15 residues. V was clipped by 6 bases and J by 3 bases, with 15 bases between them. Germline-derived CDR1 and CDR2 are LGHDT and YNNKEL (reference sequence). The CDR3 protein is CASSRRDFFYNEQFF. The CDR3 region has the DNA TGTGCCAGCAGTCGCCGGGACTTTTTCTACAATGAGCAGTTCTTC.

This clonotype qualifies as medium-sized. This rearrangement joins TRBV20-1 to TRBJ1-5; D ambiguous. Germline values: CDR1 DFQATT, CDR2 SNEGSKA (reference sequence). V lost 0 bases and J 2 bases, leaving 11 bases between the germline ends. The CDR3 sequence is 15 residues long. This chain's CDR3 is CSARDSGSGNQPQHF. DNA for the CDR3: TGCAGTGCTAGAGACTCGGGGTCCGGCAATCAGCCCCAGCATTTT.

This clonotype was found many times. This chain joins TRBV7-2 and TRBJ1-2, with D possibly matching TRBD1 (6 bases). The CDR3 spans 14 residues. V was trimmed by 5 bases and J by 6 bases, leaving 16 bases between them. Per the germline V gene, CDR1 is SGHTA and CDR2 is FQGNSA. This CDR3 is CASSAAGVWDGYTF. CDR3 nucleotide sequence: TGTGCCAGCAGCGCGGCAGGGGTTTGGGATGGCTACACCTTC.

This clonotype was observed many times. The chain employs TRBV9 and TRBJ1-1; D is perhaps TRBD1 (5 bases). Between the trimmed V and J ends, which lost 0 bases and 1 base, there was a span of 13 bases. This CDR3 region has 16 residues. The germline V gene encodes CDR1 SGDLS and CDR2 YYNGEE. Here the CDR3 DNA reads TGTGCCAGCAGCGTAGCTACGGGACTGAGGAACACTGAAGCTTTCTTT. This sequence encodes CASSVATGLRNTEAFF.

The chain joins TRBV20-1 to TRBJ2-7; D is uncertain. V shed 2 bases and J shed 6 bases, with 8 bases lying between them. The CDR3 is made up of 11 amino acids. The germline gives CDR1 DFQATT, CDR2 SNEGSKA (reference sequence). The CDR3 region is CSARLVVEQYF. CDR3 bases: TGCAGTGCTAGACTGGTTGTCGAGCAGTACTTC.

This clonotype has ten or more counts. The chain is built from TRBV5-1 and TRBJ1-1, with D unclear. Trimming stripped 0 bases from V and 1 base from J, with 7 bases between. Germline V gene sequence: CDR1 SGHRS, CDR2 YFSETQ. This CDR3 is built from 14 residues. Written as DNA, the CDR3 is TGCGCCAGCAGCTTGGACAGTCAGAACACTGAAGCTTTCTTT. Protein product: CASSLDSQNTEAFF. The full variable domain, in which reference TRBV5-1 and TRBJ1-1 provide the parts outside the CDR3, is KAGVTQTPRYLIKTRGQQVTLSCSPISGHRSVSWYQQTPGQGLQFLFEYFSETQRNKGNFPGRFSGRQFSNSRSEMNVSTLELGDSALYLCASSLDSQNTEAFFGQGTRLTVV.

With respect to this clonotype: Being one base from a much bigger clone, this may be a read error. The rearrangement joins TRBV6-5 to TRBJ2-2; 10 positions agree with TRBD2. CDR3 length: 14 amino acids. From germline, CDR1 is MNHEY and CDR2 SVGAGI. CDR3 residues: CVSGLAGATGELFF. DNA of the CDR3: TGTGTCAGCGGGCTAGCGGGAGCCACCGGGGAGCTGTTTTTT.

Many counts were recorded for this clonotype. The CDR3 end shows no conserved phenylalanine or tryptophan, and so a read error is likely. It is unclear where the CDR3 begins or ends on the DNA, so no DNA is shown, and the CDR3 is as TCRdb lists it. The chain uses TRBV6-6 and TRBJ2-5; the listed D gene, TRBD1, was not tested against the DNA. From its first to its last residue, the CDR3 has 12 amino acids. Germline V gene data show CDR1 as MNHNY and CDR2 as SVGAGI (reference sequence). The chain's CDR3 is CASSYSGQGAQI.

The table lists this clonotype with many counts. The genes are TRBV20-1 and TRBJ2-3; 8 nucleotides align to TRBD2. The CDR3 consists of 14 residues. J was trimmed by 2 bases and V by 5 bases; bases with no gene match: 6. Germline V gene data show CDR1 as DFQATT and CDR2 as SNEGSKA (reference sequence). DNA of the CDR3: TGCAGTGCTCCAAGCGGGGGTCACACAGATACGCAGTATTTT. It translates to CSAPSGGHTDTQYF.

This clonotype was seen at least ten times. V and J are TRBV12-3 or TRBV12-4 and TRBJ1-5; 8 positions match TRBD1. The V gene end was trimmed by 6 bases and the J gene end by 5 bases; junction bases not matched to a gene: 3. The CDR3 sequence is 13 residues long. The CDR3 loop is CASRRDRHQPQHF. DNA for the CDR3: TGTGCCAGCAGGCGGGACAGGCATCAGCCCCAGCATTTT.

The table lists this clonotype with many counts. The chain is built from TRBV28 and TRBJ2-1, with D possibly TRBD1 on 6 matching bases. The CDR3 covers 16 residues. CDR1 is MDHEN, CDR2 SYDVKM, per germline. Trimming took off 6 bases at V and 4 bases at J, with 19 bases between the two ends. The CDR3 sequence: CASRPNQGSRYNEQFF. The CDR3 nucleotides are TGTGCCAGCAGGCCGAACCAGGGGTCCCGGTACAATGAGCAGTTCTTC.

This clonotype was detected ten times or more. V is TRBV5-1 and J is TRBJ2-1; D is perhaps TRBD1 (6 bases). V lost 0 bases and J 3 bases, leaving 10 bases between the germline ends. The germline gives CDR1 SGHRS, CDR2 YFSETQ. This CDR3 region has 15 residues. CDR3 region: CASSLDGGIYNEQFF. DNA of the CDR3: TGCGCCAGCAGCTTGGATGGGGGCATCTACAATGAGCAGTTCTTC.

The sample holds many counts of this clonotype. The chain couples TRBV29-1 to TRBJ1-2; TRBD1 aligns across 9 bases. This CDR3 has 13 amino acids. Unmatched junction bases numbered 4, after V lost 6 bases and J lost 2 bases. Germline V CDR1 and CDR2: SQVTM, ANQGSEA. The CDR3, as DNA: TGCAGCGTGTTGGACAGGGGAAACTATGGCTACACCTTC. Translated, it gives CSVLDRGNYGYTF.

This clonotype was observed a few times. V gene TRBV5-8 combines with J gene TRBJ2-7; 12 bases are a match to TRBD1. There are 16 residues in the CDR3. V dropped 5 bases and J dropped 5; count of bases not matched to a gene: 11. CDR1 is SGHTS, CDR2 YDEGEE, per germline. CDR3 loop: CASRFPGQGAINEQYF. The CDR3 DNA sequence: TGTGCCAGCAGATTTCCGGGACAGGGGGCGATAAACGAGCAGTACTTC.

Ten or more counts support this clonotype. The CDR3 DNA follows: TGCAGTGCTAGCCCCAGGGGGCAGCTTTATAGCAATCAGCCCCAGCATTTT. Encoded protein: CSASPRGQLYSNQPQHF. The chain couples TRBV20-1 to TRBJ1-5; TRBD1 matches at 8 bases. This CDR3 region has 17 residues. Trimming at V came to 3 bases and at J to 0 bases, leaving 10 bases not matched to a gene. Germline CDR1 and CDR2: DFQATT and SNEGSKA (reference sequence).

There are many counts of this clonotype. The chain uses TRBV5-1 and TRBJ2-7; 10 bases are a match to TRBD2. CDR3 length: 14 amino acids. Losses at the gene ends were 6 bases for V and 12 bases for J; bases not matched to a gene: 15. Per the germline V gene, CDR1 is SGHRS and CDR2 is YFSETQ. CDR3 bases: TGCGCCAGCAATCCAGGGACTAGCGATTCTCAGCGGTACTTC. Translation: CASNPGTSDSQRYF.

This clonotype was observed many times. The V call is TRBV4-2, the J call TRBJ2-3; 11 nucleotides align to TRBD2. This CDR3 comprises 17 residues. Germline V gives CDR1 LGHNA, CDR2 YNFKEQ. Trimming took 3 bases from V and 3 from J; bases not matched to a gene: 8. CDR3 DNA: TGTGCCAGCAGCCACGTCGCTAGCGGGGGGTCTACAGATACGCAGTATTTT. This sequence encodes CASSHVASGGSTDTQYF.